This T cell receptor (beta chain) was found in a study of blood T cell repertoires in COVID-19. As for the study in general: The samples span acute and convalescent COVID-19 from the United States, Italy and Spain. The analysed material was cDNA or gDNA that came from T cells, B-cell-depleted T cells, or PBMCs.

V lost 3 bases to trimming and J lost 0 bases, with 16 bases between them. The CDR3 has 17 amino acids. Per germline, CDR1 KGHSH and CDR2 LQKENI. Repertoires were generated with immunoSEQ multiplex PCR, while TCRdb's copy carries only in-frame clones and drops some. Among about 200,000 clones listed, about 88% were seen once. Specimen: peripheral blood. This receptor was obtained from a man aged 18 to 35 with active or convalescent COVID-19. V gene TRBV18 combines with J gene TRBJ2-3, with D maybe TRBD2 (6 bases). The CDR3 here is CASSPLNGRPSTDTQYF. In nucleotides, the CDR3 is TGTGCCAGCTCACCTCTCAACGGGAGACCTAGCACAGATACGCAGTATTTT. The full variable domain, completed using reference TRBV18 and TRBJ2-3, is NAGVMQNPRHLVRRRGQEARLRCSPMKGHSHVYWYRQLPEEGLKFMVYLQKENIIDESGMPKERFSAEFPKEGPSILRIQQVVRGDSAAYFCASSPLNGRPSTDTQYFGPGTRLTVL.